Listed here are 21 T cell receptor beta chains from one sample, sequenced in a study of T cell responses to AZD1222 COVID-19 vaccine. Here immunoSEQ multiplex PCR was the method, and the copy in TCRdb shows in-frame clones only, minus some. This table has 95,000 to 100,000 clones, about nine tenths appearing once. The starting material was peripheral blood, obtained on day 0 of AZD1222 vaccination. The receptors here all came from an adult in good health.

This rearrangement joins TRBV9 to TRBJ2-5, with a tentative D call TRBD1 (6 bases). The germline V gene has CDR1 SGDLS and CDR2 YYNGEE. Trimming pared 2 bases from V and 5 bases from J, leaving 10 bases between. CDR3 size: 13 residues. CDR3 loop: CASSVQGSETQYF. The CDR3 region has the DNA TGTGCCAGCAGCGTTCAGGGGTCTGAGACCCAGTACTTC.

The rearrangement joins TRBV4-1 to TRBJ1-1, with D tentatively TRBD1 (5 bases). This CDR3 comprises 13 residues. Germline CDR1 reads MGHRA; CDR2 reads YSYEKL. V was shortened by 4 bases and J by 8 bases, with 14 bases between the two germline ends. Here the CDR3 reads CASSPLLGREAFF. The CDR3 DNA reads as TGCGCCAGCAGCCCCCTGTTGGGACGGGAAGCTTTCTTT.

This clone showed up just a few times. The gene calls are TRBV4-2 and TRBJ1-4; D is uncertain. Trimming left V 0 bases short and J 5 bases short, with 7 bases between. This CDR3 comprises 14 residues. Looked up from germline, CDR1 is LGHNA and CDR2 is YNFKEQ. The CDR3 loop reads CASSQEQRNEKLFF. In nucleotides, the CDR3 is TGTGCCAGCAGCCAAGAGCAGAGAAATGAAAAACTGTTTTTT.

The chain employs TRBV11-1 and TRBJ2-7, with D possibly TRBD2 on 5 matching bases. Trimming pared 4 bases from V and 3 bases from J, leaving 16 bases between. CDR1 is SGHAT and CDR2 is FQDESV in the germline V gene (reference sequence). The CDR3 totals 15 residues. The CDR3 nucleotides are TGTGCCAGCAGCTCCCTCTCGCGTGCGGGCTACGAGCAGTACTTC. This encodes CASSSLSRAGYEQYF.

This chain joins TRBV9 and TRBJ1-1; D may be TRBD1 (5 bases). This CDR3 comprises 14 residues. With 0 bases removed from V and 4 bases from J, the gap between germline ends came to 10 bases. Germline V gene data show CDR1 as SGDLS and CDR2 as YYNGEE. CDR3 loop: CASSVVTGGTEAFF. CDR3 in DNA: TGTGCCAGCAGCGTAGTTACGGGGGGCACTGAAGCTTTCTTT.

This clone came up once. The chain has TRBV5-1 and TRBJ2-7; tentative D call: TRBD2 (5 bases). Germline V gives CDR1 SGHRS, CDR2 YFSETQ. With 0 bases removed from V and 0 bases from J, the gap between germline ends came to 10 bases. The CDR3 totals 15 residues. The CDR3 DNA follows: TGCGCCAGCAGCTTGGGAGGACTCCACTCCTACGAGCAGTACTTC. The encoded protein is CASSLGGLHSYEQYF.

The chain recombines TRBV5-1 with TRBJ1-1; D might be TRBD1 (5 bases). Trimming stripped 5 bases from V and 4 bases from J, with 6 bases between. In germline, CDR1 is SGHRS, CDR2 YFSETQ. This CDR3 has 11 residues. CDR3 coding DNA: TGCGCCAGCAGGGGGGGCACTGAAGCTTTCTTT. Translated, it gives CASRGGTEAFF.

The rearrangement uses TRBV6-6 and TRBJ1-3; D gene uncertain. This CDR3 region has 13 residues. The germline V gene encodes CDR1 MNHNY and CDR2 SVGAGI (reference sequence). Trimming pared 5 bases from V and 10 bases from J, leaving 15 bases between. CDR3 bases: TGTGCCAGCAGTCCCACCGTTGAGGATACCATATATTTT. Its protein is CASSPTVEDTIYF.

CDR3 sequence: CASSQVPNYGYTF. The CDR3 DNA reads as TGTGCCAGCAGCCAAGTCCCCAACTATGGCTACACCTTC. V is TRBV3-1 (or the pseudogene TRBV3-2) and J is TRBJ1-2, with D unclear. The CDR3 has 13 residues. Germline values: CDR1 LGHDT, CDR2 YNNKEL (reference sequence). The V end lost 1 base, the J end lost 2 bases, and 5 bases lay between the germline ends.

The chain combines TRBV19 with TRBJ2-1; D remains unclear. The CDR3 has 15 amino acids. Germline CDR1 reads LNHDA; CDR2 reads SQIVND (reference sequence). The ends were cut back, 5 bases at V and 6 bases at J, with 17 bases in the middle. In DNA form, the CDR3 reads TGTGCCAGTAGTGGAGACTCCCTAATAGGCAATGAGCAGTTCTTC. Translated, it gives CASSGDSLIGNEQFF.

The rearrangement joins TRBV5-1 to TRBJ2-1; the match to TRBD2 covers 10 bases. V lost 4 bases and J lost 4; bases outside the gene matches: 8. Germline CDR1 reads SGHRS; CDR2 reads YFSETQ. The CDR3 has 16 amino acids. The CDR3 region has the DNA TGCGCCAGCAGCCTAAAATTAGCGGGGGGTTACAATGAGCAGTTCTTC. Translated: CASSLKLAGGYNEQFF. Complete variable domain (other parts from reference TRBV5-1 and TRBJ2-1): KAGVTQTPRYLIKTRGQQVTLSCSPISGHRSVSWYQQTPGQGLQFLFEYFSETQRNKGNFPGRFSGRQFSNSRSEMNVSTLELGDSALYLCASSLKLAGGYNEQFFGPGTRLTVL.

This chain joins TRBV7-2 and TRBJ1-1; 7 nucleotides align to TRBD1. Trimming cost V 5 bases and J 5 bases; bases outside gene matches: 5. Germline CDR1 reads SGHTA; CDR2 reads FQGNSA. CDR3 size: 13 residues. This chain's CDR3 is CASSIGQVTEAFF. CDR3 in DNA: TGTGCCAGCAGCATCGGACAGGTGACTGAAGCTTTCTTT.

The V gene is TRBV28, the J gene TRBJ1-2; D ambiguous. The CDR3 runs to 10 residues. V lost 4 bases, J lost 8 bases, and 5 bases lay in between. Germline CDR1 reads MDHEN; CDR2 reads SYDVKM. CDR3 loop: CASSSGGYTF. The CDR3 DNA sequence: TGTGCCAGCAGTTCAGGCGGCTACACCTTC.

The chain carries TRBV5-6 and TRBJ1-4; D not resolved. Per germline, CDR1 SGHDT and CDR2 YYEEEE. Trimming removed 1 base at V and 3 bases at J, with 10 bases between. CDR3 length: 15 amino acids. The CDR3 region is CASSLTIRPNEKLFF. DNA of the CDR3: TGTGCCAGCAGCTTGACAATACGGCCTAATGAAAAACTGTTTTTT.

The chain is built from TRBV7-6 and TRBJ2-2; D is unresolved. The CDR3 contains 16 residues. Germline V gene lookup returns CDR1 SGHVS and CDR2 FNYEAQ. Trimming shortened V by 2 bases and J by 0 bases, and 10 bases separated the two germline ends. The DNA of the CDR3 is TGTGCCAGCAGCTTACGACCAACACCGAACACCGGGGAGCTGTTTTTT. This codes for CASSLRPTPNTGELFF.

The chain is built from TRBV18 and TRBJ1-1, with D perhaps TRBD1 (5 bases). Looked up from germline, CDR1 is KGHSH and CDR2 is LQKENI. With 2 bases removed from V and 8 bases from J, the gap between germline ends came to 18 bases. This CDR3 contains 15 residues. CDR3 DNA sequence: TGTGCCAGCTCACCAATTTTATCTATGACAGACGAAGCTTTCTTT. This translates into CASSPILSMTDEAFF.

V is TRBV21-1 and J is TRBJ2-7. TRBV21-1 constitutes a pseudogene. The CDR3 runs to 12 residues. This CDR3 reads CASSKWTYEQYF. DNA of the CDR3: TGTGCCAGCAGCAAATGGACCTACGAGCAGTACTTC.

This sequence joins TRBV19 and TRBJ1-2, with D unresolved. The CDR3 has 13 amino acids. The V gene's germline CDR1 is LNHDA and CDR2 SQIVND (reference sequence). Trimming took off 7 bases at V and 0 bases at J, with 9 bases between the two ends. The CDR3 is CASTGWANYGYTF. Written as DNA, the CDR3 is TGTGCCAGTACTGGGTGGGCTAACTATGGCTACACCTTC. Full variable domain (remainder filled in from reference TRBV19 and TRBJ1-2): DGGITQSPKYLFRKEGQNVTLSCEQNLNHDAMYWYRQDPGQGLRLIYYSQIVNDFQKGDIAEGYSVSREKKESFPLTVTSAQKNPTAFYLCASTGWANYGYTFGSGTRLTVV.

There are a few counts of this clone. The chain is built from TRBV5-1 and TRBJ1-2; tentative D call: TRBD1 (6 bases). The CDR3 has 18 amino acids. The germline CDR1 and CDR2 sequences are SGHRS and YFSETQ. The V gene lost 0 bases and the J gene lost 4 bases, with 22 bases spanning the gap. This chain's CDR3 is CASSLAETGRTTFYGYTF. The CDR3 DNA reads TGCGCCAGCAGCTTGGCGGAGACAGGTAGAACTACCTTCTATGGCTACACCTTC.

The chain recombines TRBV7-9 with TRBJ2-2; D call uncertain. Trimming stripped 5 bases from V and 6 bases from J, with 10 bases between. Germline CDR1 reads SEHNR; CDR2 reads FQNEAQ (reference sequence). The CDR3 runs 13 residues. The CDR3 DNA follows: TGTGCCAGCAGCCACGATCTGGCCGGGGAGCTGTTTTTT. It yields the protein CASSHDLAGELFF.

This CDR3 reads CSASGTLGREAVGYTF. For the CDR3, the DNA is TGCAGTGCTAGTGGGACTTTGGGCAGGGAAGCAGTAGGCTACACCTTC. The chain employs TRBV20-1 and TRBJ1-2; D might be TRBD1 (5 bases). Germline V gene sequence: CDR1 DFQATT, CDR2 SNEGSKA (reference sequence). Between the trimmed V and J ends, which lost 3 bases and 8 bases, there was a span of 25 bases. The CDR3 is made up of 16 amino acids.